Shown below are 9 T cell receptor beta chains from a single sample sequenced in a study of cytomegalovirus exposure and HLA in healthy donors. The study ran its PCR with 60 Vbeta and 13 Jbeta primers. Sequencing was performed with immunoSEQ multiplex PCR; in TCRdb, only in-frame clones are kept and a portion is missing. The repertoire holds about 120,000 clones, roughly 69% seen once, with roughly 9.7% in the top ten. Material: PBMCs. These receptors all stem from a woman aged 40 to 49 in good health and CMV-seropositive.

This clone was counted only a few times. This rearrangement joins TRBV4-3 to TRBJ2-1, with 7 bases matching TRBD1. The germline gives CDR1 LGHNA, CDR2 YSLEER. V trimming: 3 bases; J trimming: 3 bases; junction bases outside the gene matches: 8. The CDR3 runs to 16 residues. In nucleotides, the CDR3 is TGCGCCAGCAGCCACACATGGGGACAGCTCTACAATGAGCAGTTCTTC. This sequence encodes CASSHTWGQLYNEQFF.

This chain's CDR3 is CASRTGGGTEAFF. CDR3 coding DNA: TGCGCCAGCAGGACTGGGGGCGGGACTGAAGCTTTCTTT. The rearrangement links TRBV10-1 to TRBJ1-1, with D possibly being TRBD1 (6 bases). The CDR3 runs to 13 residues. Trimming took 6 bases from V and 5 from J, leaving 13 bases between them. The germline CDR1 and CDR2 sequences are WNHNN and SYGVQD (reference sequence).

This clone appeared a few times. The chain couples TRBV7-2 to TRBJ2-1; 11 bases line up with TRBD2. The germline V gene encodes CDR1 SGHTA and CDR2 FQGNSA. Trimming took 2 bases from V and 8 from J; bases not matched to a gene: 8. The CDR3 contains 16 residues. The CDR3, as DNA: TGTGCCAGCAGCTTATACCCACTAGCGGGAGAGCATGAGCAGTTCTTC. Translated: CASSLYPLAGEHEQFF.

The J gene is TRBJ2-3, the V gene TRBV5-1, with 7 nucleotides matching TRBD2. This CDR3 is built from 14 residues. The germline V gene encodes CDR1 SGHRS and CDR2 YFSETQ. Trimming cost V 3 bases and J 6 bases; bases outside gene matches: 7. This CDR3 is CASSSQWGGDTQYF. Written as DNA, the CDR3 is TGCGCCAGCAGCTCCCAATGGGGGGGGGATACGCAGTATTTT. Looking up the rest from reference TRBV5-1 and TRBJ2-3 gives the full variable domain: KAGVTQTPRYLIKTRGQQVTLSCSPISGHRSVSWYQQTPGQGLQFLFEYFSETQRNKGNFPGRFSGRQFSNSRSEMNVSTLELGDSALYLCASSSQWGGDTQYFGPGTRLTVL.

This chain uses TRBV30 with TRBJ1-1; D gene ambiguous. The CDR3 has 13 residues. The V end lost 5 bases, the J end lost 4 bases, and 14 bases lay between the germline ends. In germline, CDR1 is GTSNPN, CDR2 SVGIG (reference sequence). The CDR3 is CAWDLVAGTEAFF. DNA of the CDR3: TGTGCCTGGGACTTGGTCGCGGGCACTGAAGCTTTCTTT.

The gene calls are TRBV7-3 and TRBJ2-1, with D maybe TRBD2 (6 bases). V lost 5 bases, J lost 6 bases, and 14 bases lay in between. The length of the CDR3 is 14 residues. Germline V CDR1 and CDR2: SGHTA, FQGTGA. The CDR3 here is CASSPTRSLNEQFF. In DNA form, the CDR3 reads TGTGCCAGCAGCCCGACTAGATCCCTCAATGAGCAGTTCTTC. Combining the CDR3 with reference TRBV7-3 and TRBJ2-1 gives the whole variable domain GAGVSQTPSNKVTEKGKYVELRCDPISGHTALYWYRQSLGQGPEFLIYFQGTGAADDSGLPNDRFFAVRPEGSVSTLKIQRTERGDSAVYLCASSPTRSLNEQFFGPGTRLTVL.

The chain links TRBV11-3 to TRBJ1-4; TRBD1 aligns across 8 bases. Per germline, CDR1 SGHNT and CDR2 YENEEA. V lost 4 bases and J lost 7; bases outside the gene matches: 5. CDR3 length: 14 amino acids. DNA for the CDR3: TGTGCCAGCAGCTATCAGGGGGCCGGTGAAAAACTGTTTTTT. Its protein is CASSYQGAGEKLFF.

The rearrangement links TRBV30 to TRBJ2-4, with a tentative D call TRBD2 (6 bases). Looked up from germline, CDR1 is GTSNPN and CDR2 is SVGIG (reference sequence). The CDR3 has 16 residues. V lost 3 bases to trimming and J lost 6 bases, with 21 bases between them. CDR3 sequence reads: CAWRSPIGGLVNIQYF. CDR3 sequence (DNA): TGTGCCTGGAGATCCCCCATCGGGGGACTGGTAAACATTCAGTACTTC. Together with reference TRBV30 and TRBJ2-4, the CDR3 gives the full variable domain: SQTIHQWPATLVQPVGSPLSLECTVEGTSNPNLYWYRQAAGRGLQLLFYSVGIGQISSEVPQNLSASRPQDRQFILSSKKLLLSDSGFYLCAWRSPIGGLVNIQYFGAGTRLSVL.

This chain uses TRBV9 with TRBJ1-1, with 9 positions matching TRBD1. The CDR3 has 16 residues. Germline CDR1 is SGDLS and CDR2 is YYNGEE. Unmatched junction bases numbered 7, after V lost 3 bases and J lost 1 base. CDR3 DNA: TGTGCCAGCAGCGCGTGGGGGACAGGGAAGAACACTGAAGCTTTCTTT. Amino acids: CASSAWGTGKNTEAFF.